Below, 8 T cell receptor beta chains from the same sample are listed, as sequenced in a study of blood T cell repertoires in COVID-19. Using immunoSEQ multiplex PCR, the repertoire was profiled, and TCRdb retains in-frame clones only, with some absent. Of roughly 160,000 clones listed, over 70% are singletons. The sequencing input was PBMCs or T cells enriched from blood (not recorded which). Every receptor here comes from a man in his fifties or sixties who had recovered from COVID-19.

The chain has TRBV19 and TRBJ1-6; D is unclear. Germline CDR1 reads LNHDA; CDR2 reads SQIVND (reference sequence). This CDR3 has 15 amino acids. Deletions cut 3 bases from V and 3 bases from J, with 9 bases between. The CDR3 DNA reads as TGTGCCAGTAGTATCGCCGAACTCTATAATTCACCCCTCCACTTT. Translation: CASSIAELYNSPLHF. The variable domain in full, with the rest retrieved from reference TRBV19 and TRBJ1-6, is DGGITQSPKYLFRKEGQNVTLSCEQNLNHDAMYWYRQDPGQGLRLIYYSQIVNDFQKGDIAEGYSVSREKKESFPLTVTSAQKNPTAFYLCASSIAELYNSPLHFGNGTRLTVT.

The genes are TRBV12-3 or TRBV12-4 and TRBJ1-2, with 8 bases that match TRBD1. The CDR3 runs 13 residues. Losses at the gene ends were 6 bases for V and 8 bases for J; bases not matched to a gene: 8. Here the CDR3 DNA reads TGTGCCAGCAGCTTGACAGGGGATGGGGGCTACACCTTC. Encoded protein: CASSLTGDGGYTF.

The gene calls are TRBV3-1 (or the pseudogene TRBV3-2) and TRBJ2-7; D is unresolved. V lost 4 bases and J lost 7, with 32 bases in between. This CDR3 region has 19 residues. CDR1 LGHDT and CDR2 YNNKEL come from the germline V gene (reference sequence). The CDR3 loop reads CASSPEEKRVPLRSSEQYF. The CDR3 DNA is TGTGCCAGCAGCCCCGAGGAGAAGCGAGTACCTCTCCGGTCGTCGGAGCAGTACTTC.

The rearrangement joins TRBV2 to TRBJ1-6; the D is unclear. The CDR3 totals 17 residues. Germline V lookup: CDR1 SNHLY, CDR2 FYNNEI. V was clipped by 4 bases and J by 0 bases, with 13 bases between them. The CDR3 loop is CASSGTSGNSYNSPLHF. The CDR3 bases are TGTGCCAGCAGTGGCACTTCCGGGAACTCCTATAATTCACCCCTCCACTTT. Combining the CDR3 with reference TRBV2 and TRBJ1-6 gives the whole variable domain EPEVTQTPSHQVTQMGQEVILRCVPISNHLYFYWYRQILGQKVEFLVSFYNNEISEKSEIFDDQFSVERPDGSNFTLKIRSTKLEDSAMYFCASSGTSGNSYNSPLHFGNGTRLTVT.

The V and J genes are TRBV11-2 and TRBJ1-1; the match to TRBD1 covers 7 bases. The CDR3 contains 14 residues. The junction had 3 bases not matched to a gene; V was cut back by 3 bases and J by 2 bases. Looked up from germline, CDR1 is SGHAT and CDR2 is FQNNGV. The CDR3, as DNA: TGTGCCAGCAGCTTGGGACAGAGAAACACTGAAGCTTTCTTT. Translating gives CASSLGQRNTEAFF.

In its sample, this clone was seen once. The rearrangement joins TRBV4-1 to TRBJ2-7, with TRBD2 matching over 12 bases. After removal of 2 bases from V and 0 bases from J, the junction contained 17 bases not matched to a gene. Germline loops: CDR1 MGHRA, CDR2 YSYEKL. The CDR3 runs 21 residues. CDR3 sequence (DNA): TGCGCCAGCAGCCAAATAGACCCGGGGACTAGCGGGTATGCCCGCTCCTACGAGCAGTACTTC. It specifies CASSQIDPGTSGYARSYEQYF.

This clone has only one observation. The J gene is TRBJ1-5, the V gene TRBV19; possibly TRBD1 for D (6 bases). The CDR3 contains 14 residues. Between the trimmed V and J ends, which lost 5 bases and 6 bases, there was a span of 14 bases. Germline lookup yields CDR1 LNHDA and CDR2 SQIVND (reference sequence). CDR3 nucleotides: TGTGCCAGTAGTCCCACAGGGTCGGCTCAGCCCCAGCATTTT. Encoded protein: CASSPTGSAQPQHF.

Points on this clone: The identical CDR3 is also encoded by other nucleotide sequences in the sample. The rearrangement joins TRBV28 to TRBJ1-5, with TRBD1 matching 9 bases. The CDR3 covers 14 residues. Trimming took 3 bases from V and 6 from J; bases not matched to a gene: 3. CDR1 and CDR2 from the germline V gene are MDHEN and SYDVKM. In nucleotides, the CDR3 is TGTGCCAGCAGTTTTGGACAGGGGAGTCAGCCCCAGCATTTT. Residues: CASSFGQGSQPQHF.